Listed here are 21 T cell receptor beta chains from one sample, sequenced in a study of metastatic and nonmetastatic thyroid tumors. TCRdb re-clonotyped the PCR reads via MiXCR. The sample lists over 30,000 clones, around 7% occurring once. Not a single patient had been given any form of treatment at any point before undergoing thyroid surgery. The sequenced sample consisted of blood. These receptors all stem from a female donor with papillary thyroid cancer or a benign thyroid nodule (not recorded which). Some clones in this sample may be carry-over from other donors' samples.

This clone has more than one count but fewer than ten. The CDR3 nucleotides are TGTGCCAGCACCATAATACTAGCGGGAGACTACGAGCAGTACTTC. Encoded protein: CASTIILAGDYEQYF. V is TRBV28 and J is TRBJ2-7; 11 bases map to TRBD2. CDR1 and CDR2 (germline): MDHEN, SYDVKM. Trimming cost V 7 bases and J 3 bases; bases outside gene matches: 8. CDR3 size: 15 residues. Supplemented by reference TRBV28 and TRBJ2-7, the full variable domain reads DVKVTQSSRYLVKRTGEKVFLECVQDMDHENMFWYRQDPGLGLRLIYFSYDVKMKEKGDIPEGYSVSREKKERFSLILESASTNQTSMYLCASTIILAGDYEQYFGPGTRLTVT.

This clone was detected many times. This sequence joins TRBV20-1 and TRBJ2-1, with a tentative D call TRBD2 (6 bases). Germline V lookup: CDR1 DFQATT, CDR2 SNEGSKA (reference sequence). V was trimmed by 7 bases and J by 8 bases, leaving 33 bases between them. The CDR3 runs 18 residues. CDR3 residues: CSESGPAGGRSFVDEQFF. CDR3 in DNA: TGCAGTGAGTCAGGACCCGCAGGAGGGAGATCTTTTGTTGATGAGCAGTTCTTC.

Points on this clone: A clone one base away is much larger, so this may be a read error. This same CDR3 is encoded by further DNA sequences in the sample. CDR3 coding DNA: TGTGCCAGCTCACCATCGACAGGGGGCAGGAGTGGGGCCAATGTCCTGACTTTC. Translation: CASSPSTGGRSGANVLTF. The chain recombines TRBV18 with TRBJ2-6, with 10 bases aligning to TRBD1. This CDR3 has 18 residues. Per germline, CDR1 KGHSH and CDR2 LQKENI.

This clone was picked up many times. The chain has TRBV6-1 and TRBJ1-2; TRBD1 aligns across 8 bases. V trimming: 5 bases; J trimming: 11 bases; junction bases outside the gene matches: 7. This CDR3 contains 12 residues. Germline V gives CDR1 MNHNS, CDR2 SASEGT. CDR3 protein: CASSSRTGWYTF. The CDR3 region has the DNA TGTGCCAGCAGTTCAAGGACAGGGTGGTACACCTTC.

This clone appeared many times. The chain uses TRBV2 and TRBJ2-5, with D possibly matching TRBD2 (6 bases). V was pared by 4 bases and J by 5 bases, with 17 bases between. CDR3 length: 15 residues. Germline V gene lookup returns CDR1 SNHLY and CDR2 FYNNEI. The CDR3 sequence is CASSVQASVVETQYF. The DNA of the CDR3 is TGTGCCAGCAGTGTGCAGGCTAGCGTGGTGGAGACCCAGTACTTC.

The chain joins TRBV5-1 to TRBJ1-1; D gene uncertain. Germline V gives CDR1 SGHRS, CDR2 YFSETQ. CDR3 size: 14 residues. V was trimmed by 2 bases and J by 5 bases, leaving 13 bases between them. This CDR3 is CASSFLASWTEAFF. In DNA, the CDR3 is TGCGCCAGCAGCTTTCTCGCCAGTTGGACTGAAGCTTTCTTT. The full variable domain, in which reference TRBV5-1 and TRBJ1-1 provide the parts outside the CDR3, is KAGVTQTPRYLIKTRGQQVTLSCSPISGHRSVSWYQQTPGQGLQFLFEYFSETQRNKGNFPGRFSGRQFSNSRSEMNVSTLELGDSALYLCASSFLASWTEAFFGQGTRLTVV.

A note on this clone: This clone may be a read error of a much larger clone one base away. This rearrangement joins TRBV5-5 to TRBJ2-1, with D unresolved. The CDR3 runs 12 residues. The germline V gene has CDR1 SGHKS and CDR2 YYEKEE (reference sequence). V was shortened by 5 bases and J by 7 bases, with 10 bases between the two germline ends. The CDR3 sequence is CASRLVGNEQFF. The DNA of the CDR3 is TGTGCCAGCAGGTTAGTAGGGAATGAGCAGTTCTTC.

This clone was recorded many times. The chain has TRBV9 and TRBJ1-6; D gene ambiguous. V shed 2 bases and J shed 5 bases, with 2 bases lying between them. The length of the CDR3 is 12 residues. Germline loops: CDR1 SGDLS, CDR2 YYNGEE. In DNA form, the CDR3 reads TGTGCCAGCAGCGTTAATAATTCACCCCTCCACTTT. Translated, it gives CASSVNNSPLHF.

There are many counts of this clone. This chain joins TRBV3-1 and TRBJ1-3, with 9 bases aligning to TRBD1. The germline gives CDR1 LGHDT, CDR2 YNNKEL (reference sequence). With V trimmed by 3 bases and J by 5 bases, 11 bases remained unmatched. This CDR3 is built from 17 residues. The CDR3 here is CASSHRTTGTGRNTIYF. DNA of the CDR3: TGTGCCAGCAGCCACCGTACTACTGGGACAGGGAGAAACACCATATATTTT.

This clone was recorded many times. The same CDR3 is also encoded by other DNA sequences in this sample. The genes are TRBV18 and TRBJ2-3, with D hard to call. The CDR3 totals 11 residues. The ends were cut back, 6 bases at V and 6 bases at J, with 7 bases in the middle. The germline V gene has CDR1 KGHSH and CDR2 LQKENI. CDR3 residues: CASSPRDTQYF. CDR3 bases: TGTGCCAGCTCCCCGCGCGATACGCAGTATTTT.

The table lists this clone with many counts. V usage is TRBV20-1 and J usage is TRBJ2-7, with D perhaps being TRBD1 or TRBD2 (5 bases each). Germline values: CDR1 DFQATT, CDR2 SNEGSKA (reference sequence). Trimming left V 6 bases short and J 2 bases short, with 11 bases between. The CDR3 has 12 residues. CDR3 DNA: TGCAGTGCCCGGGGCGGACCCTACGAGCAGTACTTC. Its translation: CSARGGPYEQYF.

The table lists this clone with many counts. V gene TRBV18 combines with J gene TRBJ1-1; D is perhaps TRBD1 (5 bases). The germline gives CDR1 KGHSH, CDR2 LQKENI. With 0 bases removed from V and 1 base from J, the gap between germline ends came to 9 bases. The CDR3 sequence is 15 residues long. CDR3 protein: CASSPPLGTNTEAFF. DNA of the CDR3: TGTGCCAGCTCACCACCGTTAGGGACGAACACTGAAGCTTTCTTT.

This clone was counted between two and nine times. A much bigger clone sits one base away, suggesting this may be a read error. The genes are TRBV20-1 and TRBJ2-5; 10 bases map to TRBD1. The CDR3 sequence is 15 residues long. The germline CDR1 and CDR2 sequences are DFQATT and SNEGSKA (reference sequence). The trim removed 5 bases at V and 8 bases at J, leaving 14 bases unmatched. The DNA for the CDR3 is TGCAGTGCTCAAGACCGGGACAGGGGAGTGAATACCCAGTACTTC. Amino acid sequence: CSAQDRDRGVNTQYF.

There are many counts of this clone. The V and J genes are TRBV4-3 and TRBJ2-2, with D maybe TRBD2 (6 bases). The CDR3 spans 14 residues. Trimming pared 3 bases from V and 5 bases from J, leaving 10 bases between. Germline CDR1 LGHNA, CDR2 YSLEER. CDR3 DNA: TGCGCCAGCAGCCATCCAGGGAGGACCGGGGAGCTGTTTTTT. Translating gives CASSHPGRTGELFF.

Details on this clone: A much larger clone is a single base away; this may be a read error. The V call is TRBV10-2, the J call TRBJ2-5; possible D gene TRBD2, 5 bases. The germline gives CDR1 WSHSY, CDR2 SAAADI. The CDR3 covers 15 residues. As DNA, the CDR3 is TGCGCCAGCAGTGAATCTGGGAGTGTAGGAGAGACCCACTACTTC. This encodes CASSESGSVGETHYF.

The chain carries TRBV15 and TRBJ2-2; D is undetermined. With 4 bases removed from V and 3 bases from J, the gap between germline ends came to 9 bases. The CDR3 has 14 residues. Germline values: CDR1 LNHNV, CDR2 YYDKDF (reference sequence). The CDR3: CATSTRLDTGELFF. For the CDR3, the DNA is TGTGCCACCAGCACCCGACTGGACACCGGGGAGCTGTTTTTT. The variable domain in full, with the rest retrieved from reference TRBV15 and TRBJ2-2, is DAMVIQNPRYQVTQFGKPVTLSCSQTLNHNVMYWYQQKSSQAPKLLFHYYDKDFNNEADTPDNFQSRRPNTSFCFLDIRSPGLGDTAMYLCATSTRLDTGELFFGEGSRLTVL.

This clone was seen repeatedly, ten times or more. The V and J genes are TRBV6-6 and TRBJ2-1, with 10 nucleotides matching TRBD1. J gave up 2 bases and V 1 base, and 2 bases lay outside the gene matches. Germline CDR1 MNHNY, CDR2 SVGAGI (reference sequence). This CDR3 is 16 amino acids long. CDR3 sequence reads: CASSYLDRGAYNEQFF. The CDR3 DNA sequence: TGTGCCAGCAGTTACTTGGACAGGGGGGCCTACAATGAGCAGTTCTTC.

Many counts were recorded for this clone. V is TRBV16 and J is TRBJ2-7, with 11 positions matching TRBD1. The CDR3 extends over 15 amino acids. Looked up from germline, CDR1 is KGHSY and CDR2 is FQNENV. With 6 bases clipped from V and 3 bases from J, the junction kept 7 bases outside the gene matches. This CDR3 is CASRAIGTGGYEQYF. CDR3 sequence (DNA): TGTGCCAGCAGAGCAATCGGGACAGGGGGCTACGAGCAGTACTTC.

This clone occurred many times. V and J are TRBV28 and TRBJ2-5; 11 bases align to TRBD1. Germline V CDR1 and CDR2: MDHEN, SYDVKM. The CDR3 runs to 15 residues. With 4 bases clipped from V and 5 bases from J, the junction kept 6 bases outside the gene matches. The CDR3 DNA reads TGTGCCAGCAGTTCAGGACAGGGGGCTTGGGAGACCCAGTACTTC. Its protein is CASSSGQGAWETQYF.

There are many counts of this clone. The chain's CDR3 is CASSVMESGEQYF. CDR3 bases: TGTGCCAGCAGCGTGATGGAGAGTGGCGAGCAGTACTTC. The chain carries TRBV9 and TRBJ2-7; D remains ambiguous. The germline V gene encodes CDR1 SGDLS and CDR2 YYNGEE. The CDR3 consists of 13 residues. The V and J ends lost 2 bases and 6 bases respectively, with 12 bases between them.

Details on this clone: No conserved phenylalanine or tryptophan is present at the end of the CDR3, so a read error is the likely explanation. The V gene is TRBV6-2 or TRBV6-3, the J gene TRBJ1-1, with TRBD1 matching 10 bases. Germline CDR1 MNHEY, CDR2 SVGEGT. V dropped 9 bases and J dropped 4; count of bases not matched to a gene: 23. This CDR3 has 19 residues. The CDR3 DNA is TGTGCCAGTCTCCCCCTCCGGATGGGACAGGGGTCCTTAGGCACTGAAGCTTTCCTT. This codes for CASLPLRMGQGSLGTEAFL.